The T cell receptor beta chain under discussion was sequenced for a study of T cells after yellow fever vaccination. Whole-study findings and limits: By day 5 rather than day 15, the secondary response had peaked, though it was weaker. High-abundance clonotypes from the bulk population could contaminate FACS-sorted repertoires.

Regarding this clonotype: Its specificity is not known.

This CDR3 spans 17 amino acids. The V and J ends lost 2 bases and 0 bases, in that order; junction bases with no gene match: 2. In germline, CDR1 is SGHNT, CDR2 YYREEE (reference sequence). It was through 5'RACE template switching that TCR cDNA was made, with a universal primer site and UMIs added. MiXCR, run by TCRdb on the 5' RACE reads, gives a single entry per CDR3 protein. The top ten hold approximately 2.7% of the sample, which has 110,000 or so distinct CDR3 sequences, roughly 6.8% seen once. The receptor was derived from a man aged 18 to 30 who received the YFV17D yellow fever vaccine. The source material was CD4+ T cells sorted from PBMCs, sampled around 45 days after the first yellow fever vaccination. V and J are TRBV5-4 and TRBJ2-1, with 13 bases identical to TRBD2. The CDR3: CASSLLAGGRSYNEQFF. The CDR3 DNA is TGTGCCAGCAGCTTACTAGCGGGGGGGCGCTCCTACAATGAGCAGTTCTTC.